The 7 T cell receptor beta chains reported below all come from one sample, sequenced in a study of OX40 agonist ivuxolimab in advanced cancers. Libraries were made using the immunoSEQ multiplex PCR assay. The immuneACCESS repertoire file appears here via TCRdb, limited to in-frame rearrangements. These files lack a portion of the clones; in checked studies, under half of the deficit traces to unresolved V genes, and the cause of the others is not known. This sample comprises some 75,000 clones, around 82% of them detected only once. Less than 2.5% of the sample goes to the ten largest clones. The source material was CD4+ or CD8+ T cells sorted from blood, sampled in a trial of the OX40 agonist ivuxolimab. The origin of the receptors is an adult with an advanced solid tumor such as melanoma, head and neck, liver or kidney cancer.

The chain is built from TRBV11-2 and TRBJ2-2; 12 bases fit TRBD2. Unmatched junction bases numbered 3, after V lost 1 base and J lost 6 bases. This CDR3 contains 16 residues. Per the germline V gene, CDR1 is SGHAT and CDR2 is FQNNGV. The CDR3 region has the DNA TGTGCCAGCAGCTTAGGTCTAGCGGGAGGGCCCGGGGAGCTGTTTTTT. Residues: CASSLGLAGGPGELFF. The complete variable domain, with remaining parts taken from reference TRBV11-2 and TRBJ2-2, reads EAGVAQSPRYKIIEKRQSVAFWCNPISGHATLYWYQQILGQGPKLLIQFQNNGVVDDSQLPKDRFSAERLKGVDSTLKIQPAKLEDSAVYLCASSLGLAGGPGELFFGEGSRLTVL.

V is TRBV6-5 and J is TRBJ2-1; possible D gene TRBD1, 7 bases. Germline V lookup: CDR1 MNHEY, CDR2 SVGAGI. Trimming pared 6 bases from V and 9 bases from J, leaving 21 bases between. The CDR3 contains 15 residues. CDR3 residues: CASRSPGQRASEQFF. In DNA, the CDR3 is TGTGCCAGCAGGTCTCCGGGACAGCGGGCGTCTGAGCAGTTCTTC.

The rearrangement uses TRBV5-1 and TRBJ1-3; TRBD1 matches at 7 bases. The CDR3 extends over 15 amino acids. V lost 7 bases and J lost 4; bases outside the gene matches: 11. Germline CDR1 and CDR2: SGHRS and YFSETQ. CDR3 coding DNA: TGCGCCAGCGCTAAAGACAGGGCTCCAGGAAACACCATATATTTT. Its translation is CASAKDRAPGNTIYF. Full variable domain (outside the CDR3, taken from reference TRBV5-1 and TRBJ1-3): KAGVTQTPRYLIKTRGQQVTLSCSPISGHRSVSWYQQTPGQGLQFLFEYFSETQRNKGNFPGRFSGRQFSNSRSEMNVSTLELGDSALYLCASAKDRAPGNTIYFGEGSWLTVV.

The CDR3 protein is CASSPPVHYEQYF. For the CDR3, the DNA is TGTGCCAGCTCACCACCGGTTCACTACGAGCAGTACTTC. V usage is TRBV18 and J usage is TRBJ2-7; D is ambiguous. The germline gives CDR1 KGHSH, CDR2 LQKENI. Trimming removed 0 bases at V and 3 bases at J, with 6 bases between. The length of the CDR3 is 13 residues.

This clone came up a few times. V is TRBV21-1 and J is TRBJ2-7; the table assigns TRBD1, which was not confirmed against the DNA. TRBV21-1 is flagged as a pseudogene. The CDR3 totals 17 residues. The CDR3 coding sequence is TGTGCCAGCAGCAAAGGCGGGACAGGGAAACATCCCTACGAGCAGTACTTC. Residues: CASSKGGTGKHPYEQYF.

The gene calls are TRBV2 and TRBJ1-1; 7 positions agree with TRBD1. The trim removed 8 bases at V and 5 bases at J, leaving 8 bases unmatched. The CDR3 runs 13 residues. Germline V lookup: CDR1 SNHLY, CDR2 FYNNEI. The CDR3 sequence is CASGREGATEAFF. The DNA for the CDR3 is TGTGCCAGCGGGAGGGAGGGGGCAACTGAAGCTTTCTTT.

The rearrangement uses TRBV7-6 and TRBJ2-7, with D perhaps TRBD1 or TRBD2 (6 bases each). This CDR3 contains 14 residues. With 2 bases removed from V and 7 bases from J, the gap between germline ends came to 15 bases. Germline V lookup: CDR1 SGHVS, CDR2 FNYEAQ. The CDR3 spells CASSLNPGAREQYF. The CDR3 bases are TGTGCCAGCAGCTTAAATCCGGGGGCGCGAGAGCAGTACTTC.